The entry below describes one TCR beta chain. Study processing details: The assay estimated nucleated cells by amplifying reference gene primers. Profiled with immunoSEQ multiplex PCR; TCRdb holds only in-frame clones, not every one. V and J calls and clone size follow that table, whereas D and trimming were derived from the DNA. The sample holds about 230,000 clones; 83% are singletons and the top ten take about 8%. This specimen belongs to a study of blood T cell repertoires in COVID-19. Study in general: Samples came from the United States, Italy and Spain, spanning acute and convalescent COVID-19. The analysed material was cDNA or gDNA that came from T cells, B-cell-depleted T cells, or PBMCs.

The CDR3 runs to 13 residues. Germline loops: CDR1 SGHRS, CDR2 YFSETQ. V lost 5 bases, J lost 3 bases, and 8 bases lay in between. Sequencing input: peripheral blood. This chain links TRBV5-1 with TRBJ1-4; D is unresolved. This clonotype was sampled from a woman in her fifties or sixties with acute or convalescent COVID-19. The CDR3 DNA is TGCGCCAGCAGTCCGGGTCCTAATGAAAAACTGTTTTTT. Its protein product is CASSPGPNEKLFF.